The clone carrying this T cell receptor beta chain was seen a single time. Its target is unknown. With 2 bases removed from V and 5 bases from J, the gap between germline ends came to 9 bases. The CDR3 is 13 amino acids. The germline V gene has CDR1 MNHEY and CDR2 SVGAGI. The data were taken from a study of a mutant IDH1 vaccine in newly diagnosed glioma. TCRdb keeps only in-frame clones here, not all; method: immunoSEQ multiplex PCR. The sample lists approximately 50,000 clones; roughly three quarters were seen once. The time point here: week 35, safety follow-up. The study gave 300 ug of mutant IDH1 20-mer peptide per vaccine dose, with topical imiquimod.

The J gene is TRBJ1-2, the V gene TRBV6-5; D is unresolved. The receptor was derived from a man between 35 and 55 years old with glioma. This specimen was PBMCs, taken from a glioma patient whose treatment included an IDH1 peptide vaccine. CDR3 sequence reads: CASSYTQGYGYTF. The CDR3 nucleotides are TGTGCCAGCAGTTACACGCAAGGTTATGGCTACACCTTC.